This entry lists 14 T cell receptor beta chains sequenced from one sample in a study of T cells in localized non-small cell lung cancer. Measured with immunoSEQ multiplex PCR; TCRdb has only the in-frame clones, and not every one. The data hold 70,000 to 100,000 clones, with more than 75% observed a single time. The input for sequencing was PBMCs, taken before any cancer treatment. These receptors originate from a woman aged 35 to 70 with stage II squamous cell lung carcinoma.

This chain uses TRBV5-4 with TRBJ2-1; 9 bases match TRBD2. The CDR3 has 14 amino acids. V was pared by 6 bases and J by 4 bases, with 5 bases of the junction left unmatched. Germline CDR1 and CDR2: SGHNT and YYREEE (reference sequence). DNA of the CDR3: TGTGCCAGCACCCGACTAGCGGAGTACAATGAGCAGTTCTTC. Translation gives CASTRLAEYNEQFF.

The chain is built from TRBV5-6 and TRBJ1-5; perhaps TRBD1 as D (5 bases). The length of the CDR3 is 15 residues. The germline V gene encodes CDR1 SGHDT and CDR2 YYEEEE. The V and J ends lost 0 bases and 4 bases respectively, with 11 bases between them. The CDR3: CASSLGGGANQPQHF. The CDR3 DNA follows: TGTGCCAGCAGCTTGGGAGGCGGGGCAAATCAGCCCCAGCATTTT.

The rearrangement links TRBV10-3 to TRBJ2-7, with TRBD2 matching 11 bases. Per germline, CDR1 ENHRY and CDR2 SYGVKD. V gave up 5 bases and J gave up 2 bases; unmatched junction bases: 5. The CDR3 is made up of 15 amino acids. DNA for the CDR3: TGTGCCATCAGTTCCGGGACTAGCGGAGCCTACGAGCAGTACTTC. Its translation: CAISSGTSGAYEQYF.

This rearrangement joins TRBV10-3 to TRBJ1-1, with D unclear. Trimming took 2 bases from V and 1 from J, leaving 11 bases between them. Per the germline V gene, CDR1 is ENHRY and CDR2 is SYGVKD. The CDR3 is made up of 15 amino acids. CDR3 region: CAISERQPQNTEAFF. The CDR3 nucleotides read TGTGCCATCAGTGAGAGGCAGCCACAGAACACTGAAGCTTTCTTT.

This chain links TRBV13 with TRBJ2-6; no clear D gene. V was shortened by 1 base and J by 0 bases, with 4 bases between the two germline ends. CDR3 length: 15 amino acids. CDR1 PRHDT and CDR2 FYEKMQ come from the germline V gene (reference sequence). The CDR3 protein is CASSLEISGANVLTF. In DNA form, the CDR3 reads TGTGCCAGCAGCTTAGAAATCTCTGGGGCCAACGTCCTGACTTTC.

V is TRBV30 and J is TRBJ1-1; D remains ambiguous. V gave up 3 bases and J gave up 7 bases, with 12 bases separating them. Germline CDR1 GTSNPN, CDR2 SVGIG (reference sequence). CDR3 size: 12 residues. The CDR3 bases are TGTGCCTGGAGGGCCCCCGCAAGTGAAGCTTTCTTT. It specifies CAWRAPASEAFF.

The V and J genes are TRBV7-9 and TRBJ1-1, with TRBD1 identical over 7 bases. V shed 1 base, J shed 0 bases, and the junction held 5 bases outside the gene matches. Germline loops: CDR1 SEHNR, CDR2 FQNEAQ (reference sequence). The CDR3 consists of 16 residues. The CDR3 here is CASSLGSGGVNTEAFF. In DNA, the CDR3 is TGTGCCAGCAGCTTAGGATCAGGGGGTGTGAACACTGAAGCTTTCTTT.

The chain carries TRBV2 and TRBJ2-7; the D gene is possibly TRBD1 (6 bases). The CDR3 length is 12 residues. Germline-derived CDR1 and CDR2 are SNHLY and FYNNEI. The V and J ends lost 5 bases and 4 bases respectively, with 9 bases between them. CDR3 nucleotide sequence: TGTGCCAGCAGTTCCGGACAGTACGAGCAGTACTTC. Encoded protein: CASSSGQYEQYF.

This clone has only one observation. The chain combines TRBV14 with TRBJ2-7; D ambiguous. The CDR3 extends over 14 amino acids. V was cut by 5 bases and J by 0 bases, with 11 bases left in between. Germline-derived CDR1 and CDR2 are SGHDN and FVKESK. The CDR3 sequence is CASSSISFSYEQYF. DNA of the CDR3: TGTGCCAGCAGCTCCATATCTTTCTCCTACGAGCAGTACTTC.

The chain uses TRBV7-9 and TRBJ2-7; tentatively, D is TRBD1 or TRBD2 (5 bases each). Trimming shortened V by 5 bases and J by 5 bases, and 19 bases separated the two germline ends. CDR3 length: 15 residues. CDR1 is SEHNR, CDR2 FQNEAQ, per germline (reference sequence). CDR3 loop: CASSPRLGRPHEQYF. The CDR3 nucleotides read TGTGCCAGCAGCCCCAGACTGGGACGGCCCCACGAGCAGTACTTC.

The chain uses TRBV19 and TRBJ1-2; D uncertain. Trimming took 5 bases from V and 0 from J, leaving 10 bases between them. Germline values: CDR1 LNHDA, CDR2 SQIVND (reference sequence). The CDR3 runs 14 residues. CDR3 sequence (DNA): TGTGCCAGTAGTGCTTTCGAGCCTAACTATGGCTACACCTTC. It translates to CASSAFEPNYGYTF. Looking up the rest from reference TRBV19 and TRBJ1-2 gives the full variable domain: DGGITQSPKYLFRKEGQNVTLSCEQNLNHDAMYWYRQDPGQGLRLIYYSQIVNDFQKGDIAEGYSVSREKKESFPLTVTSAQKNPTAFYLCASSAFEPNYGYTFGSGTRLTVV.

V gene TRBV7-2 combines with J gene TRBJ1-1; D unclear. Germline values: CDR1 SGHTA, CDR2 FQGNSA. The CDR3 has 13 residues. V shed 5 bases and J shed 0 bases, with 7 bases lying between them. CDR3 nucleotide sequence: TGTGCCAGCAGCCCCTGGATGAACACTGAAGCTTTCTTT. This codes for CASSPWMNTEAFF.

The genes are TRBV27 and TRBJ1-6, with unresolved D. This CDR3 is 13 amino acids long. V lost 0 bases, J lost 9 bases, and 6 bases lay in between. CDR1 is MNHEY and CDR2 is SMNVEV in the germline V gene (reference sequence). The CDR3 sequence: CASSLSWGSPLHF. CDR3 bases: TGTGCCAGCAGTTTATCGTGGGGTTCACCCCTCCACTTT.

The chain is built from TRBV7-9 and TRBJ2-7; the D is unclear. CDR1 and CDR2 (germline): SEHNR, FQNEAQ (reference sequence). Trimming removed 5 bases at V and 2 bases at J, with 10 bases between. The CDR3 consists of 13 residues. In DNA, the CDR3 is TGTGCCAGCAGCACGACTCGAACCTACGAGCAGTACTTC. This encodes CASSTTRTYEQYF.